This TCR beta chain emerged from a study of T cells after yellow fever vaccination. Study observations and caveats: One caveat is that FACS-sorted repertoires could contain abundant clonotypes contaminating from the bulk population.

This clonotype was detected a few times. Its cognate antigen is unknown. 5'RACE template switching added a universal primer site and UMIs to TCR cDNA. MiXCR, applied by TCRdb to the 5' RACE reads, yields one record per CDR3 protein. The sample holds 300,000 to 400,000 distinct CDR3 sequences, about 10% seen once. CDR1 is KGHSH and CDR2 is LQKENI in the germline V gene. The CDR3 is 15 amino acids. V was cut by 3 bases and J by 8 bases, with 19 bases left in between. The clonotype originates from a man aged 18-30 years who received the YFV17D yellow fever vaccine. V gene TRBV18 combines with J gene TRBJ1-2; TRBD1 might be the D (5 bases). The material sequenced was CD4+ T cells sorted from PBMCs, taken 45 days after the yellow fever booster vaccination. CDR3 amino acids: CASSPTDAGGGGYTF. CDR3 bases: TGTGCCAGCTCACCGACCGATGCGGGCGGGGGAGGCTACACCTTC.